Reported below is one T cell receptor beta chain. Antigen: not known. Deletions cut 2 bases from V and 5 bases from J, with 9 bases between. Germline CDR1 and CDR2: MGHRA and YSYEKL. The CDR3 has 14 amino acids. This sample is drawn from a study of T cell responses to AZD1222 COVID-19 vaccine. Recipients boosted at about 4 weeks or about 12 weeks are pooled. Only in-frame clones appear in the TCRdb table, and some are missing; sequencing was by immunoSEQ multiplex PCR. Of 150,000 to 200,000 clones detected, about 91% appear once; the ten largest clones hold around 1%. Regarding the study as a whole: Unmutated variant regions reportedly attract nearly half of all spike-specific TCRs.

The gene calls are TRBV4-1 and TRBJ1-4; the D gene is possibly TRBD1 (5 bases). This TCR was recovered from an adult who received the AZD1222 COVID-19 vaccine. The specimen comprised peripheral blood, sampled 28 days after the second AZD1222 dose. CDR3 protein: CASSQTRQNEKLFF. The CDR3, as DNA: TGCGCCAGCAGCCAAACACGACAGAATGAAAAACTGTTTTTT.